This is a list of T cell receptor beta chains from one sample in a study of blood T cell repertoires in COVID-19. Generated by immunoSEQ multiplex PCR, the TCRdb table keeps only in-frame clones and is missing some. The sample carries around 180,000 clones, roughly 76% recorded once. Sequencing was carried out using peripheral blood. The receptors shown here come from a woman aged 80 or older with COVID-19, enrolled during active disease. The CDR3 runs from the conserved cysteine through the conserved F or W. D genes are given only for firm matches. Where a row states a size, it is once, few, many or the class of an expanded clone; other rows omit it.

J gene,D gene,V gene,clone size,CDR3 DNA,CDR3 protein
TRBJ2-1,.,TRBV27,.,TGTGCCAGCAGTTTAGGGCAGGGCGCCTACAATGAGCAGTTCTTC,CASSLGQGAYNEQFF
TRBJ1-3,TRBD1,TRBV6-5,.,TGTGCCAGCAGTCCCGGGACAGATGGAAACACCATATATTTT,CASSPGTDGNTIYF
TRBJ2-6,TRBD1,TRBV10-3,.,TGTGCCATCAGACCCATCGGGACAGGGGGCGCTGGGGCCAACGTCCTGACTTTC,CAIRPIGTGGAGANVLTF
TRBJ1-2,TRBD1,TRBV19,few,TGTGCCAGTAGTATATCTAACAGGGGTGGCTATGGCTACACCTTC,CASSISNRGGYGYTF
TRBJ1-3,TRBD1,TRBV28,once,TGTGCCAGCAGTCCCTTTACAGGGGGCTCTGGAAACACCATATATTTT,CASSPFTGGSGNTIYF
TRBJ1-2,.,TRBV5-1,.,TGCGCCAGCAGCCCGACAGCGAACTATGGCTACACCTTC,CASSPTANYGYTF
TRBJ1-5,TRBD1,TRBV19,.,TGTGCCAGTAGTACTGACAGGGGTAATCAGCCCCAGCATTTT,CASSTDRGNQPQHF
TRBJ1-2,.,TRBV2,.,TGTGCCAGCAGTGAAATAAGGGGCGGATTATATGGCTACACCTTC,CASSEIRGGLYGYTF
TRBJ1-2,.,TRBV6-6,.,TGTGCCAGCAGAAAGCTTTACGACTATGGCTACACCTTC,CASRKLYDYGYTF
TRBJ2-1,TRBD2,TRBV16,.,TGTGCCAGCAGCCAATATCGGCCAGCGGGACTCTACAATGAGCAGTTCTTC,CASSQYRPAGLYNEQFF
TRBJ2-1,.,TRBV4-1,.,TGCGCCAGCAGCCAAGAGTGGACATCCTACAATGAGCAGTTCTTC,CASSQEWTSYNEQFF
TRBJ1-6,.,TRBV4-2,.,TGTGCCAGCAGCTTAGGAGGTCCACCCCTCCACTTT,CASSLGGPPLHF
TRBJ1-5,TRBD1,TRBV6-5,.,TGTGCCAGCAACCAGGACAGGGGGCTCTATCAGCCCCAGCATTTT,CASNQDRGLYQPQHF
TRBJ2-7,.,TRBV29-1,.,TGCAGCGTTGAGGCGGCCGGCCCCTACGAGCAGTACTTC,CSVEAAGPYEQYF
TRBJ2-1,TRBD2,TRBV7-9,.,TGTGCCAGCAGCTCACCAAGAGCTAGCGGGAACGATGAGCAGTTCTTC,CASSSPRASGNDEQFF
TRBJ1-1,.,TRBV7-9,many,TGTGCCAGCAGCCAGGGGAACACTGAAGCTTTCTTT,CASSQGNTEAFF
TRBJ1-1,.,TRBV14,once,TGTGCCAGCAGCCTTCTCACGGGGGTAATGACTGAAGCTTTCTTT,CASSLLTGVMTEAFF
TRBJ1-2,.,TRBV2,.,TGTGCCAGCAGTGTAGACGTGGGAGGGGCTCGTGGCTACACCTTC,CASSVDVGGARGYTF
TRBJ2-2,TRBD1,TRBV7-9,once,TGTGCCAGCAGCTTAGCACTCAGGGGGCAGGTTTCCGGGGAGCTGTTTTTT,CASSLALRGQVSGELFF
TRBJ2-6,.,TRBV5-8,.,TGTGCCAGCAGCTTGCGGGGGACCGGGGCCAACGTCCTGACTTTC,CASSLRGTGANVLTF
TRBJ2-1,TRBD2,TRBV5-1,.,TGCGCCAGCAGCTTGGCCGGGACTAGTTACAATGAGCAGTTCTTC,CASSLAGTSYNEQFF
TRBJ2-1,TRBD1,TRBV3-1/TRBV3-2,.,TGTGCCAGCAGCCTGGGGAGCGGACAGGGTCCCTACAATGAGCAGTTCTTC,CASSLGSGQGPYNEQFF
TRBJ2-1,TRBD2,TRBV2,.,TGTGCCAGCAGTGAAACTGCGGGGGGAAAATACAATGAGCAGTTCTTC,CASSETAGGKYNEQFF
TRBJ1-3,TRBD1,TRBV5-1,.,TGCGCCAGCAGCGAGGGACAGAGCCGAGGCACCATATATTTT,CASSEGQSRGTIYF
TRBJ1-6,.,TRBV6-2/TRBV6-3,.,TGTGCCAGCAGCCCGGCCGGAGGGAGATCCTATAATTCACCCCTCCACTTT,CASSPAGGRSYNSPLHF
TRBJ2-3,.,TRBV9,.,TGTGCCAGCAGCGTAGAACAGGGACGAACAGATACGCAGTATTTT,CASSVEQGRTDTQYF
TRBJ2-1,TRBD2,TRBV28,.,TGTGCCAGCAGTTCCGGGACTAGCGGACACTACAATGAGCAGTTCTTC,CASSSGTSGHYNEQFF
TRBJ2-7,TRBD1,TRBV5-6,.,TGTGCCAGCAGCTGGGACAGGGCCTACGAGCAGTACTTC,CASSWDRAYEQYF
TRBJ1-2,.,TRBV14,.,TGTGCCAGCAGCCAAGTACAGGGTGGCTACACCTTC,CASSQVQGGYTF
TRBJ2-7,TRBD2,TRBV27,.,TGTGCCAGCAGTAGTCTAGCGGGTTATTACGAGCAGTACTTC,CASSSLAGYYEQYF
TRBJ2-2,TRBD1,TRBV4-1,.,TGCGCCAGCAGCCCATGGACAGGGGCCTCGAACACCGGGGAGCTGTTTTTT,CASSPWTGASNTGELFF
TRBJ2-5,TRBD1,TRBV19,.,TGTGCCAGTAGTAGGGACAGAGCACTAGAGACCCAGTACTTC,CASSRDRALETQYF
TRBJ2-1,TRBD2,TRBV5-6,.,TGTGCCAGCAGCCCCGGGACTAGCGGGAGGTTGGATGAGCAGTTCTTC,CASSPGTSGRLDEQFF
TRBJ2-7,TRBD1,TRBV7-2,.,TGTGCCAGCAGCTTAGAACAGGGGTTCGGGCAGTACTTC,CASSLEQGFGQYF
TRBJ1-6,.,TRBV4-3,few,TGCGCCAGCAGCCAAGGACACAGGGCCGATAATTCACCCCTCCACTTT,CASSQGHRADNSPLHF
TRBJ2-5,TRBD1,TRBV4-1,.,TGCGCCAGCAGCCGAGGGGACAGTCAAGAGACCCAGTACTTC,CASSRGDSQETQYF
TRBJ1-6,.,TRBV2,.,TGTGCCAGCAGGCGAAGTGAGGACAGACTCTCCTATAATTCACCCCTCCACTTT,CASRRSEDRLSYNSPLHF
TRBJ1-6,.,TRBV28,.,TGTGCCAGCAGTTTCTCGGCAGGAGGTGAATCACCCCTCCACTTT,CASSFSAGGESPLHF
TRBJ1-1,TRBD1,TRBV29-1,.,TGCAGCGTTTACGGGACAGCTATGAACACTGAAGCTTTCTTT,CSVYGTAMNTEAFF
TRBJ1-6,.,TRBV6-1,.,TGTGCCAGCAGTGAGACAGACATGAGGCCCCTCCACTTT,CASSETDMRPLHF
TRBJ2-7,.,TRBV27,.,TGTGCCAGCACCGCTCTCGGCAGGGTTTTCGAGCAGTACTTC,CASTALGRVFEQYF
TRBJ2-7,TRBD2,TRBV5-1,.,TGCGCCAGCAGCGCCGCCACTGGACTAGCGGGAGACGAGCAGTACTTC,CASSAATGLAGDEQYF
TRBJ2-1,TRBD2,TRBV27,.,TGTGCCAGCAGCAGGACTAGCGGCAATGAGCAGTTCTTC,CASSRTSGNEQFF
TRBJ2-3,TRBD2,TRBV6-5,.,TGTGCCAGCAGAGCAGCGGGGGGGAGCACAGATACGCAGTATTTT,CASRAAGGSTDTQYF
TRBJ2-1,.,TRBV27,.,TGTGCCAGCAGTTTACAGGGCCCCTACAATGAGCAGTTCTTC,CASSLQGPYNEQFF
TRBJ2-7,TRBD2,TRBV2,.,TGTGCCAGCAGGCGACTAGCGGGAGACTACGAGCAGTACTTC,CASRRLAGDYEQYF
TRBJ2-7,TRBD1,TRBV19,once,TGTGCCAAACGGGACAGGGGGCAACTAGCGGGCCCCTACGAGCAGTACTTC,CAKRDRGQLAGPYEQYF
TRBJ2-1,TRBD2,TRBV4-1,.,TGCGCCAGCAGCGGACTAGCGGGGGGGCCGGGCTCCTACAATGAGCAGTTCTTC,CASSGLAGGPGSYNEQFF
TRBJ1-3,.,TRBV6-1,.,TGTGCCAGCAGTGAAATTGATCGGGCTGGAAACACCATATATTTT,CASSEIDRAGNTIYF
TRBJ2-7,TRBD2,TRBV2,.,TGTGCCAGCCGGGGGCTAGCGGGAGTTCACGAGCAGTACTTC,CASRGLAGVHEQYF
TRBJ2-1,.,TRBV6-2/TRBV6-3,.,TGTGCCAGCAGTCCGGGACTTACCTACAATGAGCAGTTCTTC,CASSPGLTYNEQFF
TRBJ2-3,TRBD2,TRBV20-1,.,TGCAGTGCTAGTTCCGGGGGACTAGCGGATACAGATACGCAGTATTTT,CSASSGGLADTDTQYF
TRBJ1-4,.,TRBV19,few,TGTGCCAGTAGTACCGCCGGTAATGAAAAACTGTTTTTT,CASSTAGNEKLFF
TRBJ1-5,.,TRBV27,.,TGTGCCAGCAGTTGGGGAGAGGATCAGCCCCAGCATTTT,CASSWGEDQPQHF
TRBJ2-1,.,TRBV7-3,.,TGTGCCAGCAGCCTCGGACATTACGGCCCCGAGCAGTTCTTC,CASSLGHYGPEQFF
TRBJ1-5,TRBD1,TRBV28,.,TGTGCCAGCAGTTTAGTGACAGGGGTTGGTCAGCCCCAGCATTTT,CASSLVTGVGQPQHF
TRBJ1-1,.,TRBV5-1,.,TGCGCCAGCAGTAACGGACAGCCCAACACTGAAGCTTTCTTT,CASSNGQPNTEAFF
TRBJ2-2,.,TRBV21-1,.,TGTGCCAGCAGCAAGGTGGGGACTAGCGGGAGTGACGGGGAGCTGTTTTTT,CASSKVGTSGSDGELFF
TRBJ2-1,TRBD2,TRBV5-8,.,TGTGCCAGCAGCTTAGGACTAGTAAATGAGCAGTTCTTC,CASSLGLVNEQFF
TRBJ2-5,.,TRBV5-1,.,TGCGCCAGCAGCTTGGGCGCGTCGGGAAGTGAGACCCAGTACTTC,CASSLGASGSETQYF